This entry lists 20 T cell receptor beta chains sequenced from one sample in a study of T cell responses to AZD1222 COVID-19 vaccine (dated by TCRdb to 2020 to 2023). Interpreted using the paper, the time point label stands for: baseline before first vaccination. Library preparation used the immunoSEQ multiplex PCR assay. The immuneACCESS repertoire file appears here via TCRdb, limited to in-frame rearrangements. These files lack a portion of the clones; in checked studies, under half of the deficit traces to unresolved V genes, and the cause of the others is not known. A total of 120,000 or so clones appear in this sample, roughly 92% of them only once. The ten largest clones take up roughly 1.8% of the sample. This sample comprised peripheral blood, obtained on day 0 of AZD1222 vaccination. The receptors shown here come from an adult in good health.

The table lists this clone with a count of one. The V call is TRBV7-8, the J call TRBJ2-3; D may match TRBD1 or TRBD2 (5 bases each). This CDR3 region has 13 residues. Per germline, CDR1 SGHVS and CDR2 FQNEAQ. V was clipped by 5 bases and J by 1 base, with 7 bases between them. In nucleotides, the CDR3 is TGTGCCAGCAGCGGGGACCGCACAGATACGCAGTATTTT. It translates to CASSGDRTDTQYF.

This clone was detected once. The V gene is TRBV13, the J gene TRBJ1-2, with 8 bases matching TRBD1. The germline V gene encodes CDR1 PRHDT and CDR2 FYEKMQ (reference sequence). Trimming removed 3 bases from V and 4 bases from J; junction bases left unmatched: 7. There are 15 residues in the CDR3. CDR3 nucleotides: TGTGCCAGCAGCTTCCTGGGGACAGGACCCTATGGCTACACCTTC. Translated, it gives CASSFLGTGPYGYTF.

This clone was counted only a few times. CDR3 loop: CASSQGVTPQRNYGYTF. For the CDR3, the DNA is TGCGCCAGCAGCCAGGGGGTCACTCCACAACGTAACTATGGCTACACCTTC. The chain couples TRBV4-1 to TRBJ1-2; a weak D match, TRBD1 (5 bases). CDR1 and CDR2 (germline): MGHRA, YSYEKL. V was pared by 3 bases and J by 1 base, with 18 bases between. The length of the CDR3 is 17 residues.

The chain combines TRBV4-1 with TRBJ1-4, with 8 bases fitting TRBD1. The length of the CDR3 is 16 residues. The germline V gene encodes CDR1 MGHRA and CDR2 YSYEKL. V was pared by 3 bases and J by 4 bases, with 7 bases of the junction left unmatched. CDR3 amino acids: CASSQGTGTYNEKLFF. CDR3 in DNA: TGCGCCAGCAGCCAGGGGACAGGAACTTATAATGAAAAACTGTTTTTT.

The chain carries TRBV2 and TRBJ1-1; D is ambiguous. Germline V CDR1 and CDR2: SNHLY, FYNNEI. CDR3 length: 13 amino acids. Trimming cost V 7 bases and J 2 bases, with 11 bases left between them. CDR3 region: CASTMDGNTEAFF. The CDR3 bases are TGTGCCAGCACCATGGACGGCAACACTGAAGCTTTCTTT.

The chain is built from TRBV19 and TRBJ2-3; D unresolved. This CDR3 region has 13 residues. V dropped 6 bases and J dropped 5 bases, with 12 bases sitting between them. CDR1 and CDR2 (germline): LNHDA, SQIVND (reference sequence). CDR3 region: CASSIGHLDTQYF. DNA of the CDR3: TGTGCCAGTAGCATTGGGCACTTAGATACGCAGTATTTT.

The count of this clone is one. This chain joins TRBV5-6 and TRBJ2-1; perhaps TRBD1 as D (6 bases). Looked up from germline, CDR1 is SGHDT and CDR2 is YYEEEE. Trimming cost V 4 bases and J 9 bases, with 8 bases left between them. The CDR3 consists of 11 residues. DNA of the CDR3: TGTGCCAGCAGCCGAGGGGGTGAGCAGTTCTTC. It specifies CASSRGGEQFF.

The chain couples TRBV7-3 to TRBJ1-5; 7 bases fit TRBD1. V lost 8 bases and J lost 4; bases outside the gene matches: 5. CDR3 size: 13 residues. CDR1 SGHTA and CDR2 FQGTGA come from the germline V gene. DNA for the CDR3: TGTGCCAGCCCCGACAGGGAGAATCAGCCCCAGCATTTT. Its protein is CASPDRENQPQHF.

The CDR3 DNA is TGTGCCAGTAGACGCCTCCGGGACACCTACAATGAGCAGTTCTTC. The encoded protein is CASRRLRDTYNEQFF. The chain links TRBV19 to TRBJ2-1; a possible D gene is TRBD1 (6 bases). From germline, CDR1 is LNHDA and CDR2 SQIVND (reference sequence). The CDR3 contains 15 residues. The ends were cut back, 6 bases at V and 2 bases at J, with 14 bases in the middle.

The J gene is TRBJ2-3, the V gene TRBV4-3; tentative D call: TRBD2 (6 bases). In germline, CDR1 is LGHNA, CDR2 YSLEER. The ends were cut back, 3 bases at V and 1 base at J, with 11 bases in the middle. The CDR3 is made up of 15 amino acids. The chain's CDR3 is CASSHAGRRTDTQYF. The CDR3 region has the DNA TGCGCCAGCAGCCATGCGGGACGGCGCACAGATACGCAGTATTTT.

The chain links TRBV5-4 to TRBJ1-6, with 7 bases identical to TRBD1. Germline-derived CDR1 and CDR2 are SGHNT and YYREEE (reference sequence). Trimming removed 1 base from V and 9 bases from J; junction bases left unmatched: 7. The CDR3 has 15 residues. The CDR3 sequence: CASSLRGRGRSPLHF. The CDR3 region has the DNA TGTGCCAGCAGCTTGAGGGGGAGGGGGCGTTCACCCCTCCACTTT.

The genes are TRBV19 and TRBJ2-1, with D possibly TRBD2 on 6 matching bases. Germline V gene sequence: CDR1 LNHDA, CDR2 SQIVND (reference sequence). V lost 1 base to trimming and J lost 8 bases, with 15 bases between them. This CDR3 has 15 residues. CDR3 nucleotides: TGTGCCAGTAGTATAGCGGCTAGCGAACGTTATGAGCAGTTCTTC. Translating it yields CASSIAASERYEQFF.

The rearrangement links TRBV29-1 to TRBJ1-1; D possibly corresponds to TRBD1 (5 bases). Trimming pared 5 bases from V and 0 bases from J, leaving 16 bases between. This CDR3 spans 15 amino acids. Germline values: CDR1 SQVTM, CDR2 ANQGSEA. This CDR3 reads CSVSRGPLMNTEAFF. CDR3 bases: TGCAGCGTTAGTCGGGGACCTCTCATGAACACTGAAGCTTTCTTT.

The DNA for the CDR3 is TGTGCCAGCAGCGTAGGGAGCGGGGATTACAATGAGCAGTTCTTC. Its translation is CASSVGSGDYNEQFF. The chain is built from TRBV9 and TRBJ2-1, with TRBD2 identical over 7 bases. V was pared by 0 bases and J by 4 bases, with 4 bases of the junction left unmatched. Germline V gives CDR1 SGDLS, CDR2 YYNGEE. This CDR3 has 15 amino acids.

The V gene is TRBV5-4, the J gene TRBJ2-2; 11 bases align to TRBD2. The CDR3 is made up of 16 amino acids. J was trimmed by 6 bases and V by 4 bases; bases with no gene match: 8. Germline V CDR1 and CDR2: SGHNT, YYREEE (reference sequence). This CDR3 reads CASSPRDSGRAGELFF. CDR3 nucleotides: TGTGCCAGCAGCCCCCGGGATAGCGGGAGGGCCGGGGAGCTGTTTTTT.

The J gene is TRBJ2-1, the V gene TRBV6-2 or TRBV6-3; no firm D call. The CDR3 is made up of 11 amino acids. CDR1 MNHEY and CDR2 SVGEGT come from the germline V gene. The V and J ends lost 5 bases and 4 bases respectively, with 3 bases between them. CDR3 nucleotide sequence: TGTGCCAGCAGTAATTACAATGAGCAGTTCTTC. Its translation is CASSNYNEQFF.

The rearrangement uses TRBV18 and TRBJ1-5; TRBD1 agrees at 7 bases. The V segment lost 1 base and the J segment 5 bases; nucleotides outside the gene matches: 14. CDR3 length: 18 residues. CDR1 and CDR2 (germline): KGHSH, LQKENI. For the CDR3, the DNA is TGTGCCAGCTCACCACGGGGACAGTCCACAGCCGCGGATCAGCCCCAGCATTTT. Its translation is CASSPRGQSTAADQPQHF.

The chain has TRBV7-2 and TRBJ1-6, with 7 bases aligning to TRBD1. Looked up from germline, CDR1 is SGHTA and CDR2 is FQGNSA. The CDR3 is 14 residues long. The V and J ends lost 7 bases and 10 bases, in that order; junction bases with no gene match: 10. This chain's CDR3 is CASTLTGNGSPLHF. CDR3 nucleotide sequence: TGTGCCAGCACCCTGACAGGGAATGGGTCACCCCTCCACTTT. Drawing the rest from reference TRBV7-2 and TRBJ1-6, the complete variable domain is GAGVSQSPSNKVTEKGKDVELRCDPISGHTALYWYRQSLGQGLEFLIYFQGNSAPDKSGLPSDRFSAERTGGSVSTLTIQRTQQEDSAVYLCASTLTGNGSPLHFGNGTRLTVT.

In DNA, the CDR3 is TGTGCCAGCAGGCCCGACAGAGACTATGGCTACACCTTC. It encodes CASRPDRDYGYTF. The genes are TRBV6-5 and TRBJ1-2, with D tentatively TRBD1 (5 bases). The CDR3 contains 13 residues. With 6 bases removed from V and 3 bases from J, the gap between germline ends came to 11 bases. In germline, CDR1 is MNHEY, CDR2 SVGAGI.

The J gene is TRBJ2-1, the V gene TRBV4-2; TRBD2 is a possible D gene (7 bases). CDR1 and CDR2 from the germline V gene are LGHNA and YNFKEQ. The CDR3 length is 15 residues. Trimming shortened V by 2 bases and J by 10 bases, and 18 bases separated the two germline ends. The CDR3 reads CASSQSGGGLGEQFF. Written as DNA, the CDR3 is TGTGCCAGCAGCCAAAGCGGCGGGGGCCTAGGAGAGCAGTTCTTC.